This T cell receptor beta chain was identified during a study of PD-1 blockade in classical Hodgkin lymphoma (dated by TCRdb to 2020 to 2021). In terms of the full investigation: Nivolumab dosing was 3 mg/kg intravenously every 2 weeks, continuing until either disease progression or unacceptable toxicity. A peripheral blood immune signature of response to PD-1 blockade in classical Hodgkin lymphoma was defined using TCR beta sequencing and CyTOF.

V and J are truncated by 3 bases and 6 bases respectively, leaving an intervening sequence of 15 bases. Spanning cysteine to phenylalanine, the CDR3 consists of 15 amino acids. The DNA shown is the 45-base CDR3, in frame from base 1. For CDR1 and CDR2, the germline V gene (reference sequence) lists LNHDA and SQIVND. Overall results and qualifications from the work: Trial patients achieving complete response had baseline diversity similar to newly diagnosed patients, whereas partial responders and progressors had significantly lower diversity. Newly diagnosed patients were reported to have lower baseline TCR diversity than healthy donors, and relapsed/refractory patients were reported to have lower baseline TCR diversity still. The study was restricted to a single clinical trial cohort, and the causes of repertoire differences, possibly disease activity or prior therapy, were left undefined. By C4D1, a significant rise was seen in CD4+ TCR diversity but not in CD8+ TCR diversity (p=0.0027 vs p=0.16), and the rise was most apparent among complete responders (p=0.02). Patients starting nivolumab less than 1 year after ASCT had lower diversity and were excluded from later analyses to avoid confounding by immune reconstitution.

This clone is a singleton in its sample. Its target antigen remains unknown. Base qualities are not at hand, and no much larger clone is one base apart. What the time point label conveys for this sample: cycle 1 day 1 (C1D1), immediately before nivolumab initiation. Relapse after autologous stem cell transplantation had occurred in all trial patients, and cohorts A, B and C were distinguished by prior brentuximab vedotin exposure. Magnetic negative selection with a Miltenyi CD8+ T cell isolation kit was used to purify CD8+ T cells from thawed PBMCs. A total of fewer than 70 patients with relapsed/refractory classical Hodgkin lymphoma made up the trial cohort, and each patient's best overall response was complete response, partial response or progressive disease. Single-agent nivolumab was administered to trial patients in the multi-cohort phase II CheckMate 205 trial. Best overall response was determined by an independent review committee according to the 2007 International Working Group response criteria. Trial PBMCs were collected just before the start of nivolumab (C1D1) and during therapy at cycle 2 day 1 and cycle 4 day 1. Peripheral blood was collected in 8 mL Vacutainer Cell Preparation Tubes, from which PBMCs were isolated by centrifugation and then cryopreserved. Purified CD4+ and CD8+ fractions were prepared only for cases where an additional PBMC sample was available. Magnetically labelled cells were removed on LS columns in a quadroMACS separator, and the flow-through was collected as the purified fraction.

The Qiagen DNeasy kit was used to extract genomic DNA both from unsorted PBMCs and from the negatively selected CD4+ and CD8+ fractions. TCR beta CDR3 regions were subjected to amplification by immunoSEQ multiplex PCR with primers that anneal to V and J segments. A synthetic immune receptor repertoire was used to minimize amplification bias, and any residual bias was removed computationally once sequencing was done. Per the source publication's procedure: Custom Python scripts were used to quantify repertoire diversity as the Shannon entropy index. Unsorted, CD4+ and CD8+ repertoires were examined separately, except in combined analyses, for which CD4+ and CD8+ sequences were merged in silico. Clonal expansion was defined as at least a 2-fold frequency increase after treatment relative to C1D1, with a pseudocount of 0.5 for undetected baseline clones. Singleton clones were defined as clones with 0 or 1 copy at C1D1, and non-singleton clones were defined as clones with 2 or more copies. Clones expanded in unsorted samples were assigned a CD4+, CD8+ or unknown annotation through matching of protein sequences in sorted samples from the same patient. Wilcoxon tests were applied to paired samples to test diversity changes from C1D1 to C4D1. The clones in this table, taken by TCRdb from immuneACCESS, are in-frame only. Not every clone is retained; where verified, under half of the shortfall comes from an unresolved V gene, and the cause of the rest is unknown. From that table come the V and J calls and clone size; the DNA was used to work out D and trimming. This sample holds some 5,500 clones; around 50% were observed only once. The ten largest make up around 15% of the sample.

The chain was built from TRBV19 and TRBJ2-1; TRBD2 is possibly the D segment (6 matching bases). Sequenced material: CD8+ T cells from blood, taken at baseline. The clonotype comes from a human donor with classical Hodgkin lymphoma. The sequenced DNA is TGTGCCAGTAGTATTGTAGGAGGGCCTCTCAATGAGCAGTTCTTC. Its protein reads: CASSIVGGPLNEQFF.